This T cell receptor (beta chain) was documented in a study of naive and memory T cell subsets. Broader study findings: From naive to CM, EM and EMRA, diversity decreased and Gini increased.

This clonotype appeared a few times. The antigen is not known. V was cut by 8 bases and J by 6 bases, with 16 bases left in between. CDR1 and CDR2 (germline): SEHNR, FQNEAQ (reference sequence). There are 13 residues in the CDR3. CD8 T cells were positively selected from what remained after CD4 positive selection. Both TRBC1 and TRBC2 were covered by a beta constant-region primer of two equimolar oligonucleotides. Ligated cDNA was amplified by four rounds of PCR with nested alpha and beta constant-region primers and SP2. TCRdb recomputed calls from the UMI-ligation and nested PCR reads with MiXCR, one row per CDR3 protein. The table records some 82,000 distinct CDR3 sequences, around 9% of them present only once.

The material sequenced was naive CD8+ T cells from blood. The TCR originated in a human donor in good health. This chain joins TRBV7-9 and TRBJ1-2, with D hard to call. CDR3 in DNA: TGTGCCAGCGTCCCCTCGGGTATGGATGGCTACACCTTC. Translated: CASVPSGMDGYTF.